The 15 T cell receptor beta chains below all came from one sample that was sequenced in a study of regulatory T cells in long-lasting Graves disease. Sample time point: persistent/refractory GD, antithyroid drugs over 5 years with positive TRAb. PBMC RNA served as the TCR library source. Arm-PCR of CDR3 regions and iRepertoire HTBI primers were the basis on which TCR beta libraries were built. TCRdb reprocessed the multiplex PCR reads with MiXCR, giving one entry per CDR3 protein. The sample comprises 500,000 to 700,000 distinct CDR3 sequences, 25% to 35% of which are singletons, and under 55% rests with the top ten. Sequencing used peripheral blood mononuclear cells (PBMCs), obtained when the disease was refractory, from a patient treated with antithyroid drugs. All receptors derive from a female donor with Graves disease.

The CDR3 coding sequence is TGTGCCAGCAGTTTAGGACTAGTCCATGAGCAGTTCTTC. Its translation: CASSLGLVHEQFF. The V call is TRBV12-3 or TRBV12-4, the J call TRBJ2-1, with a tentative D call TRBD2 (6 bases). The CDR3 runs 13 residues. V was cut by 1 base and J by 8 bases, with 9 bases left in between.

In its sample, this clonotype was seen many times. The chain joins TRBV7-9 to TRBJ1-6, with 10 nucleotides matching TRBD1. The V and J ends lost 8 bases and 8 bases, in that order; junction bases with no gene match: 9. Germline loops: CDR1 SEHNR, CDR2 FQNEAQ (reference sequence). This CDR3 has 15 amino acids. The CDR3 region is CASRAPTGGYSPLHF. The CDR3 nucleotides read TGTGCCAGCCGAGCACCGACAGGGGGCTATTCACCCCTCCACTTT.

This clonotype was seen many times. The chain has TRBV28 and TRBJ1-1, with D perhaps matching TRBD1 (6 bases). The CDR3 runs 15 residues. V was cut by 2 bases and J by 3 bases, with 13 bases left in between. Germline V gene lookup returns CDR1 MDHEN and CDR2 SYDVKM. CDR3: CASSLTPQGDTEAFF. CDR3 in DNA: TGTGCCAGCAGTTTAACCCCACAGGGCGACACTGAAGCTTTCTTT.

The chain has TRBV19 and TRBJ2-7; D not resolved. The CDR3 has 13 residues. Trimming took 3 bases from V and 4 from J, leaving 10 bases between them. CDR1 is LNHDA and CDR2 is SQIVND in the germline V gene (reference sequence). CDR3 nucleotide sequence: TGTGCCAGTAGTATTCCCCCCAGGTACGAGCAGTACTTC. Amino acids: CASSIPPRYEQYF. The whole variable domain, remainder taken from reference TRBV19 and TRBJ2-7, is DGGITQSPKYLFRKEGQNVTLSCEQNLNHDAMYWYRQDPGQGLRLIYYSQIVNDFQKGDIAEGYSVSREKKESFPLTVTSAQKNPTAFYLCASSIPPRYEQYFGPGTRLTVT.

This clonotype was observed at least ten times. V usage is TRBV2 and J usage is TRBJ2-7; tentative D call: TRBD2 (6 bases). The germline CDR1 and CDR2 sequences are SNHLY and FYNNEI. The CDR3 is 13 amino acids. With 5 bases removed from V and 9 bases from J, the gap between germline ends came to 17 bases. CDR3 nucleotide sequence: TGTGCCAGCAGTCTAGCGACCCTACGAGGGCAGTACTTC. Protein product: CASSLATLRGQYF.

The chain is built from TRBV7-9 and TRBJ1-1; maybe TRBD1 (5 bases). From germline, CDR1 is SEHNR and CDR2 FQNEAQ (reference sequence). V gave up 4 bases and J gave up 0 bases, with 15 bases separating them. This CDR3 is built from 16 residues. For the CDR3, the DNA is TGTGCCAGCAGCTCCTATCCCCTAGGGGTGAACACTGAAGCTTTCTTT. The encoded protein is CASSSYPLGVNTEAFF.

This clonotype came up a few times. The rearrangement links TRBV25-1 to TRBJ1-2; D remains unclear. This CDR3 region has 17 residues. Looked up from germline, CDR1 is MGHDK and CDR2 is SYGVNS. V was pared by 4 bases and J by 4 bases, with 22 bases between. The CDR3 spells CASSASGGAAFSYGYTF. The CDR3 DNA reads as TGTGCCAGCAGTGCATCGGGAGGTGCCGCTTTTAGCTATGGCTACACCTTC.

This sequence joins TRBV7-2 and TRBJ1-2, with D maybe TRBD1 (5 bases). Germline V gene data show CDR1 as SGHTA and CDR2 as FQGNSA. Trimming removed 1 base from V and 4 bases from J, with 13 bases in between. The CDR3 length is 15 residues. The CDR3 protein is CASSLDGGGGYGYTF. DNA of the CDR3: TGTGCCAGCAGCTTAGATGGGGGTGGTGGCTATGGCTACACCTTC.

The CDR3 region has the DNA TGTGCCAGCAGCGTATCTTACAGGGGGCCTCGGTACACTGAAGCTTTCTTT. The encoded protein is CASSVSYRGPRYTEAFF. This chain joins TRBV9 and TRBJ1-1; TRBD1 agrees at 9 bases. Germline values: CDR1 SGDLS, CDR2 YYNGEE. The CDR3 runs to 17 residues. V dropped 1 base and J dropped 3; count of bases not matched to a gene: 10.

The chain employs TRBV3-1 and TRBJ2-1; D perhaps matches TRBD1 (5 bases). Trimming cost V 1 base and J 0 bases, with 10 bases left between them. This CDR3 is 16 amino acids long. CDR1 and CDR2 (germline): LGHDT, YNNKEL (reference sequence). The CDR3 DNA sequence: TGTGCCAGCAGCCAAGTGACAGAGAGCTCCTACAATGAGCAGTTCTTC. Protein sequence: CASSQVTESSYNEQFF.

This clonotype turned up a few times. The chain has TRBV20-1 and TRBJ2-7; no reliable D call. CDR3 length equals 14 residues. In germline, CDR1 is DFQATT, CDR2 SNEGSKA (reference sequence). The V gene lost 3 bases and the J gene lost 0 bases, with 12 bases spanning the gap. As DNA, the CDR3 is TGCAGTGCTAGGTGGGCAGGTTCCTCCTACGAGCAGTACTTC. Residues: CSARWAGSSYEQYF.

This clonotype was recorded many times. The chain links TRBV12-3 or TRBV12-4 to TRBJ1-1; TRBD1 is a possible D gene (6 bases). Trimming pared 6 bases from V and 0 bases from J, leaving 14 bases between. CDR3 length: 15 residues. The CDR3 here is CASSRTGHLNTEAFF. The CDR3 coding sequence is TGTGCCAGCAGCCGGACGGGACATCTGAACACTGAAGCTTTCTTT.

There are many counts of this clonotype. The V and J genes are TRBV7-9 and TRBJ2-7; 8 bases match TRBD2. V dropped 4 bases and J dropped 5; count of bases not matched to a gene: 7. The CDR3 consists of 14 residues. Germline V CDR1 and CDR2: SEHNR, FQNEAQ (reference sequence). The CDR3 coding sequence is TGTGCCAGCAGCTATTCGGGAGGGAACGACGAGCAGTACTTC. Its protein product is CASSYSGGNDEQYF. Based on the CDR3 plus reference TRBV7-9 and TRBJ2-7, the full variable domain is DTGVSQNPRHKITKRGQNVTFRCDPISEHNRLYWYRQTLGQGPEFLTYFQNEAQLEKSRLLSDRFSAERPKGSFSTLEIQRTEQGDSAMYLCASSYSGGNDEQYFGPGTRLTVT.

V usage is TRBV28 and J usage is TRBJ2-3; D is ambiguous. The V and J ends lost 6 bases and 1 base respectively, with 8 bases between them. CDR3 length equals 13 residues. Looked up from germline, CDR1 is MDHEN and CDR2 is SYDVKM. CDR3 sequence reads: CASRTPGTDTQYF. The CDR3 DNA is TGTGCCAGCAGAACGCCTGGCACAGATACGCAGTATTTT. The full variable domain, in which reference TRBV28 and TRBJ2-3 provide the parts outside the CDR3, is DVKVTQSSRYLVKRTGEKVFLECVQDMDHENMFWYRQDPGLGLRLIYFSYDVKMKEKGDIPEGYSVSREKKERFSLILESASTNQTSMYLCASRTPGTDTQYFGPGTRLTVL.

This clonotype was seen more than once but under ten times. The CDR3 DNA follows: TGCGCCAGCAGCTTGGAGGTAGCGGGAAGCTACGAGCAGTACTTC. It specifies CASSLEVAGSYEQYF. The V gene is TRBV5-1, the J gene TRBJ2-7; 8 bases align to TRBD2. J gave up 3 bases and V 0 bases, and 5 bases lay outside the gene matches. The CDR3 is 15 residues long. The V gene's germline CDR1 is SGHRS and CDR2 YFSETQ.